This T cell receptor (beta chain) was captured in a study of T cells expressing NK-cell markers. Study-level results: In a handful of donors, dominant CD3+CD56+NKG2C+ clones formed roughly 1.0-7.5% of CD8+ cells.

Note on this clonotype: Its antigen is unidentified.

TCRdb re-called the 5' RACE reads and catalogs CDR3 proteins one per entry, DNA excluded. The repertoire table contains over 150,000 distinct CDR3 sequences. The clonotype comes from a woman aged 45-65 years in good health. The sample comprised blood T cells: a sorted CD56 or NKG2C T cell subset, CD4+ or CD8+ T cells, or bulk PBMC T cells (not recorded which).

The CDR3 protein is CASSSAGLAGGPYSYNEQFF. V gene TRBV11-2 combines with J gene TRBJ2-1; the TCRdb call, TRBD2, lacks DNA for checking. The CDR3 spans 20 residues. Germline CDR1 is SGHAT and CDR2 is FQNNGV.